Listed here are 16 T cell receptor beta chains from one sample, sequenced in a study of blood T cell repertoires in COVID-19. TCRdb's table, derived via immunoSEQ multiplex PCR, lists solely in-frame clones and lacks some. The table lists fewer than 350,000 clones, 75% to 95% of them singletons. Material: peripheral blood. Receptors were obtained from a woman aged 25 to 39 with COVID-19, enrolled during active disease.

V is TRBV23-1 and J is TRBJ2-1; D may be TRBD2 (6 bases). TRBV23-1 is an ORF; its function is uncertain. Trimming removed 5 bases from V and 5 bases from J, with 19 bases in between. The CDR3 has 16 residues. CDR3 residues: CASSYQRERRDNEQFF. The CDR3 nucleotides are TGCGCCAGCAGTTACCAAAGGGAGCGGAGGGACAATGAGCAGTTCTTC.

This chain connects TRBV2 to TRBJ2-5; 11 nucleotides align to TRBD2. J lost 5 bases, V lost 7 bases, and 9 bases had no gene match. The germline V gene has CDR1 SNHLY and CDR2 FYNNEI. This CDR3 region has 15 residues. CDR3 sequence: CASTSDSGRDETQYF. The CDR3 DNA sequence: TGTGCCAGCACCTCGGATAGCGGGAGGGATGAGACCCAGTACTTC.

The chain joins TRBV6-6 to TRBJ1-4, with unresolved D. V was pared by 0 bases and J by 7 bases, with 6 bases between. Germline loops: CDR1 MNHNY, CDR2 SVGAGI (reference sequence). The CDR3 sequence is 13 residues long. The CDR3 is CASSYSSGEKLFF. For the CDR3, the DNA is TGTGCCAGCAGTTACTCGTCGGGTGAAAAACTGTTTTTT.

This clone has a single count. The CDR3 coding sequence is TGTGCCAGCAGCGTAGGGAAGGGGCACTGGCGAGAGACCCAGTACTTC. Encoded protein: CASSVGKGHWRETQYF. The gene calls are TRBV9 and TRBJ2-5, with a possible D match to TRBD1 (5 bases). Trimming removed 0 bases from V and 4 bases from J, with 16 bases in between. This CDR3 comprises 16 residues. Germline V gene data show CDR1 as SGDLS and CDR2 as YYNGEE.

The chain joins TRBV5-6 to TRBJ1-3, with TRBD1 matching 7 bases. Germline loops: CDR1 SGHDT, CDR2 YYEEEE. The CDR3 is made up of 14 amino acids. The V segment lost 5 bases and the J segment 4 bases; nucleotides outside the gene matches: 6. The CDR3 DNA reads as TGTGCCAGCAGGAGTACAGGGGCAGGAAACACCATATATTTT. Translation gives CASRSTGAGNTIYF.

The V and J genes are TRBV6-6 and TRBJ1-2, with D possibly matching TRBD1 (6 bases). From germline, CDR1 is MNHNY and CDR2 SVGAGI (reference sequence). This CDR3 spans 13 amino acids. V was clipped by 5 bases and J by 1 base, with 8 bases between them. The CDR3 protein is CASSRQDNYGYTF. The CDR3 DNA follows: TGTGCCAGCAGTCGACAGGATAACTATGGCTACACCTTC.

The chain employs TRBV6-1 and TRBJ1-1; D gene ambiguous. Looked up from germline, CDR1 is MNHNS and CDR2 is SASEGT. The CDR3 is made up of 15 amino acids. V gave up 2 bases and J gave up 5 bases, with 15 bases separating them. This chain's CDR3 is CASSEWEYSETEAFF. In DNA, the CDR3 is TGTGCCAGCAGTGAATGGGAGTACTCGGAGACTGAAGCTTTCTTT.

V usage is TRBV28 and J usage is TRBJ1-5; TRBD1 aligns across 8 bases. The germline CDR1 and CDR2 sequences are MDHEN and SYDVKM. The CDR3 consists of 16 residues. V was pared by 5 bases and J by 7 bases, with 13 bases of the junction left unmatched. The chain's CDR3 is CASSASVQGVWQPQHF. Here the CDR3 DNA reads TGTGCCAGCAGTGCATCGGTACAGGGGGTTTGGCAGCCCCAGCATTTT.

The chain is built from TRBV6-6 and TRBJ1-5, with D unclear. The length of the CDR3 is 15 residues. Germline V gene lookup returns CDR1 MNHNY and CDR2 SVGAGI (reference sequence). V dropped 2 bases and J dropped 4 bases, with 12 bases sitting between them. CDR3 residues: CASSYPRGFNQPQHF. The CDR3 nucleotides are TGTGCCAGCAGTTACCCCCGGGGATTTAATCAGCCCCAGCATTTT.

The chain combines TRBV19 with TRBJ1-5; 8 nucleotides align to TRBD1. The CDR3 extends over 16 amino acids. V trimming: 5 bases; J trimming: 5 bases; junction bases outside the gene matches: 11. CDR1 LNHDA and CDR2 SQIVND come from the germline V gene (reference sequence). CDR3 in amino acids: CASSPNDRGIYQPQHF. CDR3 DNA: TGTGCCAGTAGTCCTAACGACAGGGGCATATATCAGCCCCAGCATTTT.

Concerning this clone itself: Its ends do not fully match the called genes, so a read error is possible. The chain joins TRBV7-7 to TRBJ2-3, with 9 bases that match TRBD1. Germline V gene sequence: CDR1 SSHAT, CDR2 FNYEAQ (reference sequence). The CDR3 is made up of 15 amino acids. The CDR3 sequence: CASSPGTGITDTQYF. The CDR3 DNA sequence: TGTGCTAGCAGCCCCGGGACAGGGATAACAGATACGCAGTATTTT.

This chain's CDR3 is CASSRDRERETQYF. CDR3 sequence (DNA): TGTGCCAGCAGTCGGGACAGGGAACGAGAGACCCAGTACTTC. This chain connects TRBV6-5 to TRBJ2-5, with 9 bases fitting TRBD1. V lost 5 bases, J lost 4 bases, and 5 bases stayed unmatched. Germline V lookup: CDR1 MNHEY, CDR2 SVGAGI. The CDR3 runs 14 residues.

The J gene is TRBJ1-6, the V gene TRBV5-6, with TRBD1 matching over 7 bases. CDR1 is SGHDT and CDR2 is YYEEEE in the germline V gene. The trim removed 2 bases at V and 8 bases at J, leaving 7 bases unmatched. The CDR3 runs to 15 residues. CDR3 bases: TGTGCCAGCAGCTTAACGACAGGGCTCTATTCACCCCTCCACTTT. Its translation: CASSLTTGLYSPLHF. Drawing the rest from reference TRBV5-6 and TRBJ1-6, the complete variable domain is DAGVTQSPTHLIKTRGQQVTLRCSPKSGHDTVSWYQQALGQGPQFIFQYYEEEERQRGNFPDRFSGHQFPNYSSELNVNALLLGDSALYLCASSLTTGLYSPLHFGNGTRLTVT.

V gene TRBV20-1 combines with J gene TRBJ2-1, with 7 bases matching TRBD2. The germline V gene has CDR1 DFQATT and CDR2 SNEGSKA (reference sequence). The CDR3 sequence is 11 residues long. Trimming cost V 4 bases and J 14 bases; bases outside gene matches: 8. The CDR3 loop reads CSAIERGSEFF. CDR3 sequence (DNA): TGCAGTGCTATTGAGCGGGGCTCAGAGTTCTTC.

This clone was found once. In nucleotides, the CDR3 is TGTGCCAGCAGCATATGGGAAGGACTAGCGGGAATCGGGGAGCTGTTTTTT. Translated, it gives CASSIWEGLAGIGELFF. J is TRBJ2-2 and V is TRBV11-2; 12 positions agree with TRBD2. CDR1 is SGHAT, CDR2 FQNNGV, per germline. CDR3 length: 17 amino acids. The V gene end was trimmed by 5 bases and the J gene end by 7 bases; junction bases not matched to a gene: 11.

The chain couples TRBV9 to TRBJ1-1; TRBD1 might be the D (6 bases). The CDR3 sequence is 15 residues long. V lost 0 bases, J lost 4 bases, and 13 bases lay in between. Germline V gives CDR1 SGDLS, CDR2 YYNGEE. The CDR3 DNA is TGTGCCAGCAGCGTAGCGGCACAGGGCTTCACTGAAGCTTTCTTT. Its translation is CASSVAAQGFTEAFF.